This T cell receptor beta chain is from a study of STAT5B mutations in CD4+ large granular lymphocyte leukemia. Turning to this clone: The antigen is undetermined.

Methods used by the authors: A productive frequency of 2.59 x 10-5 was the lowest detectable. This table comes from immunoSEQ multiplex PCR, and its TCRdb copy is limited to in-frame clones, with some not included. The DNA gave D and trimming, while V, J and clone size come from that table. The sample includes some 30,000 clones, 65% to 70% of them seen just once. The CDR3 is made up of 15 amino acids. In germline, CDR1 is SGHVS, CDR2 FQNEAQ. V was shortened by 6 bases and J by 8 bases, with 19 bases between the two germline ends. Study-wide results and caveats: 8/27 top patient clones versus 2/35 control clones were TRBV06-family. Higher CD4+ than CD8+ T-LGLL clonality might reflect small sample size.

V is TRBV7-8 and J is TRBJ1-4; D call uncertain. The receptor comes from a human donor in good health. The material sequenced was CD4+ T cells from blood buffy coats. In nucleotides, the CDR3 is TGTGCCAGCAGTTTGAAAGCCGAGGGAGTCGAAAAACTGTTTTTT. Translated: CASSLKAEGVEKLFF.